This TCR beta chain is from a study of shared clonotypes between healthy human individuals. Study results and caveats: Shared clonotypes across all four donors exceeded non-shared ones in generation probability.

Regarding this clone: The antigen is undetermined.

Original analysis: Quality scores were absent from the junction-only immunoSEQ sequences, so filtering differed. Repertoires were generated with immunoSEQ multiplex PCR, while TCRdb's copy carries only in-frame clones and drops some. V and J calls and clone size are those listed in that table; D and trimming were worked out from the DNA. Here the sample spans around 700,000 clones, around 92% being singletons. It was CD45RO-negative cells, positively selected for CCR7, that made up naive CD8 cells, with terminally differentiated effector memory CD45RA+ cells excluded. Healthy HIV-negative adults with no recent acute infections or vaccinations were recruited as donors. V gave up 1 base and J gave up 8 bases; unmatched junction bases: 7. This CDR3 contains 14 residues. The germline V gene encodes CDR1 SEHNR and CDR2 FQNEAQ (reference sequence).

Sequencing was performed on naive CD8+ T cells sorted from blood. This clonotype was sampled from a man between 25 and 39 years old in good health. The chain combines TRBV7-9 with TRBJ1-2; 7 nucleotides line up with TRBD1. The CDR3 DNA reads TGTGCCAGCAGCTTAGTAGGGGGCGCTGACGGCTACACCTTC. This codes for CASSLVGGADGYTF.